This T cell receptor (beta chain) was recovered during a study of T-cell reconstitution after alpha-beta-depleted transplantation in children. Germline V gene sequence: CDR1 SEHNR, CDR2 FQNEAQ (reference sequence). Unmatched junction bases numbered 10, after V lost 5 bases and J lost 3 bases. CDR3 length: 15 residues. The TCRbeta library was prepared with unique molecular identifiers. Each CDR3 protein is one row after TCRdb ran MiXCR on the PCR reads. The sample gives just under 550,000 distinct CDR3 sequences, about 18% of which show up once; 3.3% is in the top ten. The sample consisted of PBMCs from the stem cell graft donor, taken from the stem cell graft. The chain employs TRBV7-9 and TRBJ2-7; 7 bases align to TRBD1. This sequence was found in a human donor who donated a stem cell graft to a child with acute lymphoblastic leukemia. Written as DNA, the CDR3 is TGTGCCAGCAGCGCGACGACAGGGACCCTCTACGAGCAGTACTTC. Translated: CASSATTGTLYEQYF.